This entry lists 5 T cell receptor beta chains sequenced from one sample in a study of Ad26.COV2.S vaccination and SARS-CoV-2 variants. This table comes from immunoSEQ multiplex PCR, and its TCRdb copy is limited to in-frame clones, with some not included. This sample carries over 350,000 clones, less than 90% of them seen once, and the ten largest clones take 3.5%. Specified treatment: about 20 received Ad26.COV2.S at low or high dose, single or two shots; about 5 received placebo; per-sample allocation not given. Collection of samples fell on day 63 after the first vaccine or placebo injection. Sequenced here: peripheral blood, sampled in a trial of Ad26.COV2.S vaccine versus placebo. The receptors derive from a person between 18 and 65 years old who received the Ad26.COV2.S COVID-19 vaccine or a placebo.

This clone has more than one count but fewer than ten. V is TRBV5-1 and J is TRBJ1-4; tentatively, D is TRBD1 (5 bases). Trimming pared 4 bases from V and 5 bases from J, leaving 12 bases between. This CDR3 is built from 14 residues. The germline V gene has CDR1 SGHRS and CDR2 YFSETQ. The CDR3 spells CASSLGDRNEKLFF. In DNA form, the CDR3 reads TGCGCCAGCAGCCTGGGTGACAGAAATGAAAAACTGTTTTTT.

The chain is built from TRBV7-2 and TRBJ1-2; D is uncertain. The CDR3 runs to 13 residues. Trimming removed 1 base at V and 6 bases at J, with 9 bases between. CDR1 is SGHTA and CDR2 is FQGNSA in the germline V gene. The chain's CDR3 is CASSLERVDGYTF. The CDR3 coding sequence is TGTGCCAGCAGCTTAGAAAGGGTGGATGGCTACACCTTC.

This chain uses TRBV9 with TRBJ1-1; D remains unclear. This CDR3 is built from 12 residues. Deletions cut 4 bases from V and 4 bases from J, with 8 bases between. Germline loops: CDR1 SGDLS, CDR2 YYNGEE. The CDR3 DNA is TGTGCCAGCAGCCGTAGTGGCACTGAAGCTTTCTTT. Its protein is CASSRSGTEAFF.

The chain links TRBV6-5 to TRBJ1-2, with 9 bases identical to TRBD1. This CDR3 has 13 amino acids. The ends lost 6 bases at V and 6 bases at J; junction bases unmatched: 5. The germline CDR1 and CDR2 sequences are MNHEY and SVGAGI. The CDR3 loop reads CASSLGTGNGYTF. The CDR3 nucleotides read TGTGCCAGCAGCCTTGGGACAGGGAATGGCTACACCTTC.

In this sample, this clone turned up a few times. The chain combines TRBV30 with TRBJ2-5; tentatively, D is TRBD1 (7 bases). Trimming removed 2 bases at V and 4 bases at J, with 11 bases between. The CDR3 has 13 amino acids. Germline CDR1 GTSNPN, CDR2 SVGIG (reference sequence). Here the CDR3 reads CAWSKQGGETQYF. The CDR3 DNA follows: TGTGCCTGGAGTAAGCAGGGGGGAGAGACCCAGTACTTC.